This TCR beta chain was profiled in a study of blood T cell repertoires in COVID-19. In the study overall: Samples of COVID-19 (acute and convalescent) were obtained from the United States, Italy and Spain.

As handled by the study authors: Nucleated cell counts were estimated from reference gene primer amplification. Repertoires were generated with immunoSEQ multiplex PCR, while TCRdb's copy carries only in-frame clones and drops some. V, J and clone size reflect that table, while D and trimming were determined from the DNA. The sample has 150,000 to 190,000 clones, roughly 82% seen once; the top ten hold just over 9.5%. Deletions cut 7 bases from V and 5 bases from J, with 13 bases between. CDR1 SQVTM and CDR2 ANQGSEA come from the germline V gene. This CDR3 region has 12 residues. The sample consisted of peripheral blood. V usage is TRBV29-1 and J usage is TRBJ2-3; no firm D call. The TCR sequence derives from a woman in her forties or fifties with acute or convalescent COVID-19. CDR3: CSAPSIGDTQYF. The CDR3 region has the DNA TGCAGCGCTCCGAGTATTGGAGATACGCAGTATTTT.